This TCR beta chain came from a study of beta chain features in type 1 diabetes. This clone has only a few counts. Reverse transcribing all isolated RNA meant expressed TCRB transcripts were sequenced. The repertoire was sequenced with immunoSEQ multiplex PCR; TCRdb's copy has only in-frame clones and lacks some. The table lists fewer than 200,000 clones, about 13% of them singletons. Germline values: CDR1 SEHNR, CDR2 FQNEAQ (reference sequence). Trimming stripped 3 bases from V and 8 bases from J, with 10 bases between. The CDR3 totals 13 residues. V usage is TRBV7-9 and J usage is TRBJ1-4; D unresolved. The TCR originated in a woman between 18 and 30 years old in good health. Material: central memory CD4+ T cells from blood. Here the CDR3 DNA reads TGTGCCAGCAGCTTCGCGGCAAACGAAAAACTGTTTTTT. Its translation: CASSFAANEKLFF.